This T cell receptor (beta chain) was recovered during a study of human T cells and chemical hapten exposure. Study results and caveats: The number of TCRs above 1 in 1000 frequency did not change after DPC sensitization.

Notes on this clonotype: No antigen is known for it.

Stated time point: patch test 1, 2 weeks after DPC sensitization. Treatment in this sample: therapeutic diphenylcyclopropenone sensitization with weekly scalp DPC. Individual cDNA molecules received unique molecular identifiers in the library. TCRdb re-analysed the RACE reads in MiXCR, keeping a single row per CDR3 protein. The repertoire holds approximately 340,000 distinct CDR3 sequences, under 9% seen once, with 8% to 9% in the top ten. Germline V gene data show CDR1 as MDHEN and CDR2 as SYDVKM. This CDR3 spans 14 amino acids. V was shortened by 7 bases and J by 0 bases, with 12 bases between the two germline ends.

The TCR was taken from a woman younger than 30 with alopecia areata. Some clones in this sample may be carry-over from other donors' samples. The sequencing used whole blood, collected in connection with sensitization to the hapten diphenylcyclopropenone (DPC). This chain uses TRBV28 with TRBJ1-1; TRBD1 is a possible D gene (5 bases). As DNA, the CDR3 is TGTGCCAGCACCGCCCCAGGGATGAACACTGAAGCTTTCTTT. Amino acids: CASTAPGMNTEAFF.